This entry lists 3 T cell receptor beta chains sequenced from one sample in a study of cytotoxic CD8 clonotypes in ibrutinib-treated CLL. The assay was immunoSEQ multiplex PCR, and TCRdb's table has in-frame clones only and misses some. The sample has some 130,000 clones; about 80% are singletons. The sample consisted of PBMCs, taken after 24 months of ibrutinib treatment. The receptor set was obtained from a human donor with chronic lymphocytic leukemia.

There are a few counts of this clone. The chain joins TRBV29-1 to TRBJ1-1, with D hard to call. Germline V lookup: CDR1 SQVTM, CDR2 ANQGSEA. The CDR3 is 13 amino acids. V was pared by 4 bases and J by 0 bases, with 9 bases between. CDR3 nucleotides: TGCAGCGTTGGGAACCACCTGAACACTGAAGCTTTCTTT. Translated: CSVGNHLNTEAFF. Full variable domain (remainder filled in from reference TRBV29-1 and TRBJ1-1): SAVISQKPSRDICQRGTSLTIQCQVDSQVTMMFWYRQQPGQSLTLIATANQGSEATYESGFVIDKFPISRPNLTFSTLTVSNMSPEDSSIYLCSVGNHLNTEAFFGQGTRLTVV.

This chain links TRBV21-1 with TRBJ2-1; no DNA check was done on the table's D call, TRBD2. TRBV21-1 is marked as a pseudogene. The CDR3 is 16 residues long. Here the CDR3 DNA reads TGTGCCAGCAGCGACCCGGGACTAGCGACCTACAATGAGCAGTTCTTC. Translation gives CASSDPGLATYNEQFF.

The chain combines TRBV5-8 with TRBJ2-3; D gene ambiguous. Trimming took 0 bases from V and 8 from J, leaving 1 base between them. This CDR3 has 10 amino acids. CDR1 and CDR2 from the germline V gene are SGHTS and YDEGEE. CDR3 nucleotides: TGTGCCAGCAGCTTGGGTACGCAGTATTTT. This gives the protein CASSLGTQYF.